This TCR beta chain was found in a study of OX40 agonist ivuxolimab in advanced cancers. In the study overall: Head and neck, renal cell, melanoma or hepatocellular carcinoma were the cancers that dose-escalation patients had. Cohort: approximately 83% men, mean age approximately 60, aged about 20 to 85.

Blood got drawn at baseline, again on cycle 4 day 1, and then on cycle 7 day 1. The repertoire was sequenced with immunoSEQ multiplex PCR; TCRdb's copy has only in-frame clones and lacks some. Here the sample spans more than 10,000 clones, about 81% being singletons. The germline V gene encodes CDR1 SGHRS and CDR2 YFSETQ. The CDR3 is 13 residues long. The ends lost 5 bases at V and 5 bases at J; junction bases unmatched: 4. This TCR was recovered from an adult with an advanced solid tumor such as melanoma, head and neck, liver or kidney cancer. The chain employs TRBV5-1 and TRBJ2-5; 9 bases map to TRBD1. Sequencing used CD4+ or CD8+ T cells sorted from blood, obtained in a trial of the OX40 agonist ivuxolimab. The CDR3 region is CASRRQGEETQYF. The CDR3 DNA follows: TGCGCCAGCAGAAGACAGGGGGAGGAGACCCAGTACTTC.